Sequencing of this T cell receptor (beta chain) was carried out in a study of cytomegalovirus exposure and HLA in healthy donors. The PCR had 60 Vbeta and 13 Jbeta primers. Here immunoSEQ multiplex PCR was the method, and the copy in TCRdb shows in-frame clones only, minus some. The sample has about 160,000 clones; roughly 80% are singletons. Germline values: CDR1 WSHSY, CDR2 SAAADI. The V end was cut by 6 bases, the J end by 1 base, with 12 bases between. The CDR3 is 14 amino acids. Whole-study results and caveats: Sequencing likely generated an artifact that appeared as a cluster of highly shared sequence variants. When presence/absence was analysed, sequencing depth was taken to be roughly uniform across donors. A prior analysis recorded that most TCR beta V segments were productive about 87% or about 30% of the time.

Concerning this clone itself: Antigen: not known.

The receptor was isolated from a female donor in good health and CMV-seronegative. V and J are TRBV10-2 and TRBJ1-1; perhaps TRBD1 as D (5 bases). The sample taken for sequencing was PBMCs. CDR3: CASRHSDRNTEAFF. CDR3 in DNA: TGCGCCAGCAGACATTCTGACAGGAACACTGAAGCTTTCTTT.